The sequence of this T cell receptor beta chain was determined in a study of CD8 T cells in ankylosing spondylitis. Study-wide points: Seven to nine highly homologous variants formed a TCR beta motif that appeared characteristic of ankylosing spondylitis blood.

This clonotype was counted many times. The antigen is not known. A quantitative 5'-RACE method, one with molecular barcodes, was used to make TCR beta libraries. TCRdb recomputed calls from the 5' RACE reads with MiXCR, one row per CDR3 protein. The repertoire includes around 250,000 distinct CDR3 sequences, about 11% of them detected once, and 6% to 8.5% sits in the top ten. The CDR3 totals 13 residues. Germline V gives CDR1 KGHDR, CDR2 SFDVKD. V was cut by 0 bases and J by 5 bases, with 7 bases left in between. The TCR comes from a male donor with ankylosing spondylitis or in good health (not recorded which). The sample taken for sequencing was blood, either unsorted or a sorted T cell fraction (not recorded which). The chain recombines TRBV24-1 with TRBJ2-7; D call uncertain. For the CDR3, the DNA is TGTGCCACCAGTGATTTGCCGGCCCACGAGCAGTACTTC. Encoded protein: CATSDLPAHEQYF.